These 7 T cell receptor beta chains were sequenced from one sample in a study of radiotherapy plus CTLA-4 blockade in lung cancer (dated by TCRdb to the late 2010s). The library came from the immunoSEQ multiplex PCR assay. Held by TCRdb, this immuneACCESS table contains in-frame sequences only and omits some clones. Under half of the omission traces to an unresolved V gene where checked; the cause of the rest is unknown. The table for this sample lists 50,000 to 65,000 clones; about four fifths of them were counted only once. The ten biggest clones cover approximately 9% of the sample. The specimen was peripheral blood, collected from a patient treated with radiotherapy plus ipilimumab. These receptors all stem from a human donor with non-small cell lung cancer who had a complete response to radiotherapy plus ipilimumab.

This chain links TRBV30 with TRBJ1-2, with 10 nucleotides matching TRBD1. Germline V gene lookup returns CDR1 GTSNPN and CDR2 SVGIG (reference sequence). This CDR3 spans 15 amino acids. The J segment lost 5 bases and the V segment lost 2 bases, leaving 8 bases of the junction unmatched. CDR3 amino acids: CAWSWGQGRGYGYTF. CDR3 nucleotide sequence: TGTGCCTGGAGTTGGGGACAGGGGAGAGGGTATGGCTACACCTTC.

This chain joins TRBV7-9 and TRBJ1-1; possibly TRBD1 for D (6 bases). Trimming cost V 4 bases and J 6 bases, with 12 bases left between them. Germline V CDR1 and CDR2: SEHNR, FQNEAQ (reference sequence). The CDR3 length is 13 residues. This chain's CDR3 is CASSSNRVAEAFF. The CDR3 nucleotides read TGTGCCAGCAGCTCGAACAGGGTCGCTGAAGCTTTCTTT.

This clone was recorded once. The CDR3 reads CASSSAGLASTDTQYF. The CDR3 nucleotides are TGTGCCAGCAGCTCAGCGGGGCTAGCGAGCACAGATACGCAGTATTTT. The chain combines TRBV7-2 with TRBJ2-3; 7 nucleotides agree with TRBD2. Unmatched junction bases numbered 7, after V lost 4 bases and J lost 0 bases. This CDR3 spans 16 amino acids. Germline values: CDR1 SGHTA, CDR2 FQGNSA.

CDR3 loop: CASERTGGREQFF. The CDR3 DNA sequence: TGTGCCAGCGAACGGACAGGGGGCCGGGAGCAGTTCTTC. This chain uses TRBV27 with TRBJ2-1; TRBD1 matches at 11 bases. V shed 8 bases, J shed 10 bases, and the junction held 7 bases outside the gene matches. Germline lookup yields CDR1 MNHEY and CDR2 SMNVEV (reference sequence). This CDR3 is 13 amino acids long.

The genes are TRBV19 and TRBJ1-5; 11 nucleotides align to TRBD1. Germline CDR1 and CDR2: LNHDA and SQIVND (reference sequence). This CDR3 is 18 amino acids long. Germline trimming cut 6 bases from V and 1 base from J; bases unmatched to any gene: 11. The CDR3, as DNA: TGTGCCAGTAGACCCCACCCGGACAGGGGGCTAAGCAATCAGCCCCAGCATTTT. It is translated as CASRPHPDRGLSNQPQHF.

The rearrangement joins TRBV2 to TRBJ1-5, with 7 positions matching TRBD1. V gave up 6 bases and J gave up 7 bases; unmatched junction bases: 3. The CDR3 loop spans 12 amino acids. Germline V gene sequence: CDR1 SNHLY, CDR2 FYNNEI. The CDR3 protein is CASRTGMQPQHF. In DNA form, the CDR3 reads TGTGCCAGCAGGACAGGGATGCAGCCCCAGCATTTT.

This sequence joins TRBV4-1 and TRBJ2-1; TRBD2 agrees at 9 bases. V shed 2 bases, J shed 6 bases, and the junction held 5 bases outside the gene matches. This CDR3 spans 15 amino acids. CDR1 and CDR2 (germline): MGHRA, YSYEKL. CDR3 residues: CASSQFQREVNEQFF. CDR3 bases: TGCGCCAGCAGCCAATTCCAGCGGGAGGTCAATGAGCAGTTCTTC.